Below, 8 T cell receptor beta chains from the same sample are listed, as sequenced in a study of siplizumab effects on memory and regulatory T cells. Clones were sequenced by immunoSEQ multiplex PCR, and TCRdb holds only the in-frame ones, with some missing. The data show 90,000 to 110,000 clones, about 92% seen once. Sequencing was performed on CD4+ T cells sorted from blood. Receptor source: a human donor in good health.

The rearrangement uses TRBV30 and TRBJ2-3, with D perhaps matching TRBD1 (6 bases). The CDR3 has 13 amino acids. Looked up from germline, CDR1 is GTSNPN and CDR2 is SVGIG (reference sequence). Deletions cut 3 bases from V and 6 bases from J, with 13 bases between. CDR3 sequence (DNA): TGTGCCTGGAGCCGTTACAGGGTGGATACGCAGTATTTT. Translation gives CAWSRYRVDTQYF.

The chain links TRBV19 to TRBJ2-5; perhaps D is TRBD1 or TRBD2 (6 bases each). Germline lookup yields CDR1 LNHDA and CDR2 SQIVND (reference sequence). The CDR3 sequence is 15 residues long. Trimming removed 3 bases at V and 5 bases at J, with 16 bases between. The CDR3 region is CASSMGRGAEETQYF. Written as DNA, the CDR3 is TGTGCCAGTAGTATGGGAAGGGGGGCAGAGGAGACCCAGTACTTC.

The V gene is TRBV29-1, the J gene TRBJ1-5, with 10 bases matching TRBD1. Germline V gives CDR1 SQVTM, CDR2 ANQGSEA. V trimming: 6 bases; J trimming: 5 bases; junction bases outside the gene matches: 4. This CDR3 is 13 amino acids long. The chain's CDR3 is CSVVGTGDQPQHF. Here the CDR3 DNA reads TGCAGCGTGGTCGGGACAGGGGATCAGCCCCAGCATTTT. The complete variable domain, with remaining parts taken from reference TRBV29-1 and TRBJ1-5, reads SAVISQKPSRDICQRGTSLTIQCQVDSQVTMMFWYRQQPGQSLTLIATANQGSEATYESGFVIDKFPISRPNLTFSTLTVSNMSPEDSSIYLCSVVGTGDQPQHFGDGTRLSIL.

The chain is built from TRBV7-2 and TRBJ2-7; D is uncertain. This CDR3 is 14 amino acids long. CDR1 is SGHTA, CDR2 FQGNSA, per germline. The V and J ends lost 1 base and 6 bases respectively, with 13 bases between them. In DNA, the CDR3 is TGTGCCAGCAGCTTAGGAGACGGTTCCGGCGAGCAGTACTTC. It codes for CASSLGDGSGEQYF.

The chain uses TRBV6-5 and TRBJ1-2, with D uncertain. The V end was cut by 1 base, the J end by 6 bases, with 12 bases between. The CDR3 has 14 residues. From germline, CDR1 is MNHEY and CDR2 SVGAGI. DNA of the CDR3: TGTGCCAGCAGTTACTACAACCGGGATAATGGCTACACCTTC. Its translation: CASSYYNRDNGYTF.

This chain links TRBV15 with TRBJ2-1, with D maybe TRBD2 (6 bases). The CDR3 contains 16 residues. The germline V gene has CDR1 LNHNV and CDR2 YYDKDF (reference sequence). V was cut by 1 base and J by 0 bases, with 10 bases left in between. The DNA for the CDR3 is TGTGCCACCAGCAGAGGCGGGATTAGCTCCTACAATGAGCAGTTCTTC. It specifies CATSRGGISSYNEQFF.

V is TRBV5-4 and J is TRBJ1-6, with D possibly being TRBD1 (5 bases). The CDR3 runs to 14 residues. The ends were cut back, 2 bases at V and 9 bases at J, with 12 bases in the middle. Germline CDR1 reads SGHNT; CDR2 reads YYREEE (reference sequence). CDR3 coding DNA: TGTGCCAGCAGCTTAGGAGACAGAATTTCACCCCTCCACTTT. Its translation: CASSLGDRISPLHF.

CDR3 region: CASSLTSNEQFF. The CDR3 nucleotides read TGTGCCAGCAGCTTAACTTCCAATGAGCAGTTCTTC. The chain uses TRBV7-2 and TRBJ2-1; D is uncertain. Germline loops: CDR1 SGHTA, CDR2 FQGNSA. V dropped 2 bases and J dropped 6 bases, with 5 bases sitting between them. The CDR3 extends over 12 amino acids.